This T cell receptor beta chain was identified during a study of cytomegalovirus exposure and HLA in healthy donors. Remarks on this clone: The antigen is undetermined.

Study-wide results and limits: Most TCR sequences showed up rarely, but some public TCRs showed up in many donors. The availability of immune exposure information extended only to CMV serostatus.

Germline-derived CDR1 and CDR2 are LGHNA and YNFKEQ. The CDR3 length is 16 residues. With 0 bases removed from V and 5 bases from J, the gap between germline ends came to 15 bases. Use of 60 Vbeta and 13 Jbeta primers characterized the PCR. TCRdb keeps only in-frame clones here, not all; method: immunoSEQ multiplex PCR. In the table there are roughly 170,000 clones, more than 80% of which are singletons. Sequencing input: PBMCs. This receptor was obtained from a boy aged 10-17 years in good health and CMV-seronegative. V and J are TRBV4-2 and TRBJ2-3; D call uncertain. CDR3 loop: CASSQDPSAWVDTQYF. CDR3 nucleotides: TGTGCCAGCAGCCAAGATCCATCAGCGTGGGTAGATACGCAGTATTTT.